This T cell receptor beta chain emerged from a study of blood T cell repertoires in COVID-19. Whole-study context: There were acute and convalescent COVID-19 samples, and they came from the United States, Italy and Spain. In each case, the material was cDNA or gDNA derived from T cells, B-cell-depleted T cells, or PBMCs.

V was clipped by 2 bases and J by 3 bases; unmatched bases: 9. The CDR3 runs 16 residues. The germline CDR1 and CDR2 sequences are SGHVS and FQNEAQ. Seattle patients were enrolled while actively infected and followed longitudinally. As originally analysed: Amplification with reference gene primers provided the estimates of nucleated cell counts. Some clones are missing from TCRdb's copy, which holds only in-frame ones; the method was immunoSEQ multiplex PCR. V, J and clone size are those of that table, while D and trimming were read from the DNA. The sample carries some 400,000 clones, around 87% recorded once.

Sequencing was carried out using peripheral blood. This chain links TRBV7-8 with TRBJ1-2, with TRBD1 matching 7 bases. This TCR came from a woman in her thirties with COVID-19, enrolled during active disease. The CDR3 sequence is CASSLFKGQNDYGYTF. CDR3 sequence (DNA): TGTGCCAGCAGCTTATTCAAGGGACAGAATGACTATGGCTACACCTTC. Using reference TRBV7-8 and TRBJ1-2 for the parts outside the CDR3, the full variable domain is GAGVSQSPRYKVAKRGQDVALRCDPISGHVSLFWYQQALGQGPEFLTYFQNEAQLDKSGLPSDRFFAERPEGSVSTLKIQRTQQEDSAVYLCASSLFKGQNDYGYTFGSGTRLTVV.